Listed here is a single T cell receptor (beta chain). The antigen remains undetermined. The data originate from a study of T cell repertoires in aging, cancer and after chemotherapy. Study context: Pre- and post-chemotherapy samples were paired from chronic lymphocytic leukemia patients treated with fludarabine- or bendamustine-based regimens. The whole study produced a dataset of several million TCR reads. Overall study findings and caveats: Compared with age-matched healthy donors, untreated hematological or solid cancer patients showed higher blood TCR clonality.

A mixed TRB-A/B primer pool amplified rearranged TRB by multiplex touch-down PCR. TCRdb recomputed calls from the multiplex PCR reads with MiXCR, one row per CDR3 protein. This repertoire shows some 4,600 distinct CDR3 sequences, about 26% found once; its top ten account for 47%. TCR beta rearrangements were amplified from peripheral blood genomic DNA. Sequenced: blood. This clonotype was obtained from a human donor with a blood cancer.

CDR3 in DNA: TGTGCCAGCTCACCACCGGGACAAAGAAACACCATATATTTT. Translating gives CASSPPGQRNTIYF. The chain is built from TRBV18 and TRBJ1-3, with D possibly TRBD1 on 6 matching bases. V lost 0 bases and J lost 5, with 8 bases in between. The CDR3 is made up of 14 amino acids. The germline gives CDR1 KGHSH, CDR2 LQKENI.